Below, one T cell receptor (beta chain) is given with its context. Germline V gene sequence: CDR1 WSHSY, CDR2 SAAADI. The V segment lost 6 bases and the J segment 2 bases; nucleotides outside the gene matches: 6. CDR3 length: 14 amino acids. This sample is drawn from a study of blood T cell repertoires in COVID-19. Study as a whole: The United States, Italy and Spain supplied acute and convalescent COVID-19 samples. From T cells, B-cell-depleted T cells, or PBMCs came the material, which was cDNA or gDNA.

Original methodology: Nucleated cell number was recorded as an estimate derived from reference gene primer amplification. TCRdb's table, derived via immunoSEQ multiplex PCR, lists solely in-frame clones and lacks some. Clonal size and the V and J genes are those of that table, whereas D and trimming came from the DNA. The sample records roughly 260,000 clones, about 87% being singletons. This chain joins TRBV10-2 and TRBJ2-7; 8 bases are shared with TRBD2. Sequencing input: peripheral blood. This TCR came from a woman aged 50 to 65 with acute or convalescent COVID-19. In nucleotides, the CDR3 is TGCGCCAGCAGAACCAGCGGGAGTACCTACGAGCAGTACTTC. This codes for CASRTSGSTYEQYF.